The table lists the clone carrying this T cell receptor (beta chain) with a few counts. CDR1 and CDR2 (germline): SGHVS, FQNEAQ. Trimming removed 2 bases at V and 2 bases at J, with 21 bases between. The CDR3 has 19 amino acids. Of the isolated RNA, all was reverse transcribed, and so the sequenced material was expressed TCRB transcripts. The assay was immunoSEQ multiplex PCR, and TCRdb's table has in-frame clones only and misses some. Of around 280,000 clones in the sample, 8% were seen once. The data were obtained in a study of beta chain features in type 1 diabetes. Specimen: central memory CD4+ T cells from blood. This receptor was obtained from a woman between 18 and 29 years old in good health. The chain uses TRBV7-8 and TRBJ2-2, with a weak D call TRBD2 (5 bases). The CDR3 protein is CASSLSGGSAAINTGELFF. In nucleotides, the CDR3 is TGTGCCAGCAGCTTAAGCGGCGGTAGCGCGGCCATCAACACCGGGGAGCTGTTTTTT.